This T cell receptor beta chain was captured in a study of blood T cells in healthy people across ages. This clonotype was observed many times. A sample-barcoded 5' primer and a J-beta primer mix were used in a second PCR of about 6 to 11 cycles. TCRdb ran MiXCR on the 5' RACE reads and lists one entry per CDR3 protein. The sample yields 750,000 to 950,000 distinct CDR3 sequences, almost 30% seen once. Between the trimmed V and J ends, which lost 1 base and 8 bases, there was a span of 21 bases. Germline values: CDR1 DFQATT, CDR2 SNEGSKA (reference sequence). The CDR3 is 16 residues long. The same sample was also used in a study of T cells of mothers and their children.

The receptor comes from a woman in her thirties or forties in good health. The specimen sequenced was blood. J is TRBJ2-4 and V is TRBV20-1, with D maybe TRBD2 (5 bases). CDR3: CSARVLSRVGEYIQYF. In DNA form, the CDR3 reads TGCAGTGCTAGAGTCTTATCGAGAGTCGGGGAATACATTCAGTACTTC.